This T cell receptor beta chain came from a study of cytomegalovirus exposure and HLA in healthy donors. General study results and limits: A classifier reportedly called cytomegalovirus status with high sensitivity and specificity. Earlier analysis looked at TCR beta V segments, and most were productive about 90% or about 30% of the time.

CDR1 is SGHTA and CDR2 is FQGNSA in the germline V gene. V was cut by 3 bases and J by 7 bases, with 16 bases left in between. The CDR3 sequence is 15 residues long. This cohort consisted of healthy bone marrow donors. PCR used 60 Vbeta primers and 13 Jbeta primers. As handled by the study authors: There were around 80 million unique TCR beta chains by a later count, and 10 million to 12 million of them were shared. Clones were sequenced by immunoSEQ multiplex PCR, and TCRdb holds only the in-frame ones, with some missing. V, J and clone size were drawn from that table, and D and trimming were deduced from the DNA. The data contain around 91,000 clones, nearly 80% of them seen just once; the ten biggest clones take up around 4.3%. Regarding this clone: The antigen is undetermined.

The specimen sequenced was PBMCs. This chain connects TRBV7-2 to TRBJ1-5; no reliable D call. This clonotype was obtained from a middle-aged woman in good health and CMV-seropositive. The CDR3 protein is CASSFNGDSSQPQHF. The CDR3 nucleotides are TGTGCCAGCAGCTTTAACGGGGATTCGAGCCAGCCCCAGCATTTT.